These 17 T cell receptor beta chains were sequenced from one sample in a study of blood T cell repertoires in COVID-19. The data were produced by immunoSEQ multiplex PCR, yet TCRdb's version contains in-frame clones alone and is incomplete. The repertoire holds approximately 280,000 clones, with approximately 84% as singletons. Sequenced: peripheral blood. The receptors shown here come from a human donor with COVID-19, enrolled during active disease. The donor label of this sample is uncertain.

This clone was seen a handful of times. The J gene is TRBJ1-5, the V gene TRBV7-2; a possible D gene is TRBD1 (6 bases). Germline assignment: CDR1 SGHTA and CDR2 FQGNSA. V was shortened by 5 bases and J by 8 bases, with 16 bases between the two germline ends. The CDR3 consists of 14 residues. Here the CDR3 reads CASSPDGPGEPQHF. The CDR3 region has the DNA TGTGCCAGCAGCCCGGACGGGCCAGGGGAGCCCCAGCATTTT.

This chain links TRBV28 with TRBJ2-1, with 10 bases matching TRBD2. V was clipped by 5 bases and J by 3 bases; unmatched bases: 4. CDR3 length equals 15 residues. In germline, CDR1 is MDHEN, CDR2 SYDVKM. The CDR3 region is CASSLRLAGYNEQFF. For the CDR3, the DNA is TGTGCCAGCAGTCTCAGACTAGCGGGCTACAATGAGCAGTTCTTC.

The rearrangement links TRBV19 to TRBJ2-3; 9 bases align to TRBD2. The CDR3 runs 15 residues. Losses at the gene ends were 8 bases for V and 1 base for J; bases not matched to a gene: 7. CDR1 is LNHDA, CDR2 SQIVND, per germline (reference sequence). The CDR3: CASLPRLAGTDTQYF. CDR3 nucleotides: TGTGCCAGTCTTCCCCGACTAGCGGGCACAGATACGCAGTATTTT. Looking up the rest from reference TRBV19 and TRBJ2-3 gives the full variable domain: DGGITQSPKYLFRKEGQNVTLSCEQNLNHDAMYWYRQDPGQGLRLIYYSQIVNDFQKGDIAEGYSVSREKKESFPLTVTSAQKNPTAFYLCASLPRLAGTDTQYFGPGTRLTVL.

CDR3 bases: TGTGCCAGCACCTCACGGACAGGGAATGAAAAACTGTTTTTT. Amino acids: CASTSRTGNEKLFF. This rearrangement joins TRBV27 to TRBJ1-4; 8 bases fit TRBD1. V was clipped by 7 bases and J by 5 bases; unmatched bases: 6. CDR1 MNHEY and CDR2 SMNVEV come from the germline V gene (reference sequence). The CDR3 is 14 residues long.

This clone has a handful of counts. V and J are TRBV7-8 and TRBJ2-2, with TRBD1 identical over 9 bases. The V gene end was trimmed by 5 bases and the J gene end by 5 bases; junction bases not matched to a gene: 15. This CDR3 has 18 residues. Germline values: CDR1 SGHVS, CDR2 FQNEAQ. The CDR3 sequence: CASSVHTGGAERTGELFF. Here the CDR3 DNA reads TGTGCCAGCAGCGTACATACAGGGGGCGCGGAACGAACCGGGGAGCTGTTTTTT.

This clone occurred once. The chain combines TRBV11-3 with TRBJ1-3, with D unresolved. Trimming left V 4 bases short and J 0 bases short, with 10 bases between. CDR1 SGHNT and CDR2 YENEEA come from the germline V gene. The CDR3 has 15 amino acids. Here the CDR3 DNA reads TGTGCCAGCAGCTCCCCAAACTTCTCTGGAAACACCATATATTTT. It encodes CASSSPNFSGNTIYF.

This clone was counted once. The V gene is TRBV15, the J gene TRBJ2-1, with TRBD2 matching 12 bases. Germline V gene data show CDR1 as LNHNV and CDR2 as YYDKDF (reference sequence). CDR3 length: 15 amino acids. Losses at the gene ends were 3 bases for V and 7 bases for J; bases not matched to a gene: 4. CDR3 protein: CATSRGTSGRNEQFF. CDR3 nucleotides: TGTGCCACCAGCAGGGGAACTAGCGGGAGGAATGAGCAGTTCTTC.

The chain has TRBV5-4 and TRBJ2-5, with 11 bases that match TRBD2. Germline loops: CDR1 SGHNT, CDR2 YYREEE (reference sequence). The trim removed 1 base at V and 6 bases at J, leaving 5 bases unmatched. This CDR3 is built from 15 residues. The CDR3: CASSLTSGSSKTQYF. CDR3 bases: TGTGCCAGCAGCTTGACTAGCGGGAGTAGTAAGACCCAGTACTTC.

The CDR3 bases are TGTGCCAGCAGCCCCGGAGTTTACGAGCAGTACTTC. Translated, it gives CASSPGVYEQYF. The V call is TRBV3-1 (or the pseudogene TRBV3-2), the J call TRBJ2-7, with unresolved D. CDR3 length: 12 amino acids. Germline V gene lookup returns CDR1 LGHDT and CDR2 YNNKEL (reference sequence). V was clipped by 4 bases and J by 4 bases, with 8 bases between them.

There are a few counts of this clone. The V and J genes are TRBV11-3 and TRBJ2-3; D unresolved. Germline CDR1 reads SGHNT; CDR2 reads YENEEA. This CDR3 spans 13 amino acids. The V and J ends lost 4 bases and 6 bases respectively, with 11 bases between them. The CDR3 loop reads CASSYTGVDTQYF. CDR3 bases: TGTGCCAGCAGCTACACCGGAGTGGATACGCAGTATTTT.

The J gene is TRBJ2-1, the V gene TRBV4-2; 7 positions agree with TRBD2. Germline CDR1 reads LGHNA; CDR2 reads YNFKEQ. The CDR3 is 18 residues long. The V segment lost 4 bases and the J segment 4 bases; nucleotides outside the gene matches: 16. The CDR3 reads CASSPGVTGRWIYNEQFF. The CDR3 DNA sequence: TGTGCCAGCAGCCCAGGAGTAACCGGGAGGTGGATATACAATGAGCAGTTCTTC.

The genes are TRBV7-2 and TRBJ2-2; no clear D gene. Trimming removed 0 bases at V and 0 bases at J, with 8 bases between. This CDR3 region has 16 residues. Per the germline V gene, CDR1 is SGHTA and CDR2 is FQGNSA. The CDR3 spells CASSLAPRANTGELFF. CDR3 in DNA: TGTGCCAGCAGCTTAGCCCCGCGTGCGAACACCGGGGAGCTGTTTTTT.

The genes are TRBV7-3 and TRBJ2-3; D remains ambiguous. The germline CDR1 and CDR2 sequences are SGHTA and FQGTGA. The CDR3 has 14 residues. V was cut by 3 bases and J by 1 base, with 8 bases left in between. This chain's CDR3 is CASSFDQGTDTQYF. CDR3 in DNA: TGTGCCAGCAGCTTTGACCAGGGCACAGATACGCAGTATTTT.

The genes are TRBV12-5 and TRBJ2-5; 7 bases are a match to TRBD1. Germline V CDR1 and CDR2: LGHNT, FRNRAP. Trimming took 1 base from V and 4 from J; bases not matched to a gene: 6. This CDR3 has 15 residues. In DNA, the CDR3 is TGTGCTAGTGGTTTGGCCCGGACAGGTATAGAGACCCAGTACTTC. This translates into CASGLARTGIETQYF.

V and J are TRBV7-2 and TRBJ2-2; D is perhaps TRBD1 (5 bases). From germline, CDR1 is SGHTA and CDR2 FQGNSA. V shed 1 base and J shed 6 bases, with 12 bases lying between them. The CDR3 is made up of 15 amino acids. CDR3 protein: CASSLVRQGPGELFF. The CDR3 DNA follows: TGTGCCAGCAGCTTAGTTCGGCAGGGCCCCGGGGAGCTGTTTTTT.

Concerning this clone itself: The junction differs from germline at one of its ends, possibly a read error. This chain links TRBV6-1 with TRBJ2-7, with 7 bases identical to TRBD1. CDR3 size: 17 residues. Germline-derived CDR1 and CDR2 are MNHNS and SASEGT. The CDR3 spells CASRDVGTTGHLYEQYF. DNA of the CDR3: TGTGCCAGCCGTGATGTGGGGACGACAGGGCACCTGTACGAGCAGTACTTC.

The chain joins TRBV19 to TRBJ2-1, with 13 bases fitting TRBD2. CDR1 and CDR2 (germline): LNHDA, SQIVND (reference sequence). CDR3 length: 18 residues. J gave up 0 bases and V 1 base, and 3 bases lay outside the gene matches. CDR3 in DNA: TGTGCCAGTAGTATAGGACTAGCGGGAGGACGCTCCTACAATGAGCAGTTCTTC. It encodes CASSIGLAGGRSYNEQFF.